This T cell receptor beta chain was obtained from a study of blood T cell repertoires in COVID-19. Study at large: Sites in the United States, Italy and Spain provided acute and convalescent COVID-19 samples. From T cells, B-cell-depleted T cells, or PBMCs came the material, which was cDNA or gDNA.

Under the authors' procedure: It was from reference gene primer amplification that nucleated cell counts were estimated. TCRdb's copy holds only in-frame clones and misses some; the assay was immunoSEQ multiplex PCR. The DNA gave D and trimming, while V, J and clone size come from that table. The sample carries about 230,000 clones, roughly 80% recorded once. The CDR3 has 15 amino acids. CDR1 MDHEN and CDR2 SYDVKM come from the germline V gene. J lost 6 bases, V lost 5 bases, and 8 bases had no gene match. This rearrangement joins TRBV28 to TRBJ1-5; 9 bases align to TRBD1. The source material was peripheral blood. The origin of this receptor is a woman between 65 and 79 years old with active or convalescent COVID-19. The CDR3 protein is CASSPRQGGSQPQHF. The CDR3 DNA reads TGTGCCAGCAGTCCCCGACAGGGGGGGAGTCAGCCCCAGCATTTT.